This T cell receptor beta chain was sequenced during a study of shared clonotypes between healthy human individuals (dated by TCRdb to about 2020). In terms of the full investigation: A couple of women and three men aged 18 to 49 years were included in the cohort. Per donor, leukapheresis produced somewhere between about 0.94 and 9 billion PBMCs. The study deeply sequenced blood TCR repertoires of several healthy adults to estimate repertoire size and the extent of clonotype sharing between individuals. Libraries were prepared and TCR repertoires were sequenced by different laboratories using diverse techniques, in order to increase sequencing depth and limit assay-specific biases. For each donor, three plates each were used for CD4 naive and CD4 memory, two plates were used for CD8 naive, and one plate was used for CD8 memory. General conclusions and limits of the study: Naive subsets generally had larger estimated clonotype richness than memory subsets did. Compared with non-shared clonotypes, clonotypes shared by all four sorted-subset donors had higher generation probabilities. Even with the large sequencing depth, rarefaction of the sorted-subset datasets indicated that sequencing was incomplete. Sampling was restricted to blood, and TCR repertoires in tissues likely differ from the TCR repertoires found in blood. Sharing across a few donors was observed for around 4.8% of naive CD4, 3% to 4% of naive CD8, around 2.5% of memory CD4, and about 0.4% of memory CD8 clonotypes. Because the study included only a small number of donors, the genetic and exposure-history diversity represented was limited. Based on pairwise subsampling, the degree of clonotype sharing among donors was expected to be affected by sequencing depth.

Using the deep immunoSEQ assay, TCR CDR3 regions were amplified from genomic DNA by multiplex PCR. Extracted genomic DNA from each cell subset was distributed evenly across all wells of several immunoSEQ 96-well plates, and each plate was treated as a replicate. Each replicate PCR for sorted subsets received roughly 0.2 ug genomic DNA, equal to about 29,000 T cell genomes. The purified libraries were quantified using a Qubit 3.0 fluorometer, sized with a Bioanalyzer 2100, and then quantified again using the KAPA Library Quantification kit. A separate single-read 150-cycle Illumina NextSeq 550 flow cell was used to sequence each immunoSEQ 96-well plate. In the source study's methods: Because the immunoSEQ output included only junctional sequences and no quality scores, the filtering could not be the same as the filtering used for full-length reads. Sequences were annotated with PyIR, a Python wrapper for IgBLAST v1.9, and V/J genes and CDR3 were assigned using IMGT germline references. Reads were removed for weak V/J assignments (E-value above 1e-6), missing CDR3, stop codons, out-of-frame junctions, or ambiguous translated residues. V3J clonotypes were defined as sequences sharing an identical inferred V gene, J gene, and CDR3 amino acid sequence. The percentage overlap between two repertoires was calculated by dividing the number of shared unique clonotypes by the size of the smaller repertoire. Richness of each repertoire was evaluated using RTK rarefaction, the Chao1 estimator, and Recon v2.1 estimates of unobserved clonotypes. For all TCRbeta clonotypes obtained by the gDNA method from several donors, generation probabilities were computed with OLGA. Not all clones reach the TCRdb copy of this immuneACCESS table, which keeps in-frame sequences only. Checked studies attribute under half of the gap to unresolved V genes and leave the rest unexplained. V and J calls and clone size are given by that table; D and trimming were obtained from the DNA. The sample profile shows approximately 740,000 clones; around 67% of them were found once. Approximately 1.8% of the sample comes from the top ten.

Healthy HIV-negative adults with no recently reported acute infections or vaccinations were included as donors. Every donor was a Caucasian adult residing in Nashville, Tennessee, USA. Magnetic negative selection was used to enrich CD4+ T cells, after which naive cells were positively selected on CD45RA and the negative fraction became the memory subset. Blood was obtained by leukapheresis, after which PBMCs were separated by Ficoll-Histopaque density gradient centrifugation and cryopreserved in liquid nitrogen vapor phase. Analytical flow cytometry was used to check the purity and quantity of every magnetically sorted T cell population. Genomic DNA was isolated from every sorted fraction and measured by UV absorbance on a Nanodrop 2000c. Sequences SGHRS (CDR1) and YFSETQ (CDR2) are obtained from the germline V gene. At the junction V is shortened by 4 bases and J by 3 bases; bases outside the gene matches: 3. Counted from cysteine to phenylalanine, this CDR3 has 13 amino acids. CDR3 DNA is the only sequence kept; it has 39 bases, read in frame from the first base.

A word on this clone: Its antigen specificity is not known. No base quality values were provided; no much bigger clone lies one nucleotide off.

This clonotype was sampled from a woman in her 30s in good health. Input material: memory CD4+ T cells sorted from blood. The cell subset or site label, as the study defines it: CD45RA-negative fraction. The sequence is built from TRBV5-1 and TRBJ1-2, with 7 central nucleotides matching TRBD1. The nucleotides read TGCGCCAGCAGCATAGGGACAGACTATGGCTACACCTTC. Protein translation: CASSIGTDYGYTF.